One and the same sample provided the 5 T cell receptor beta chains below, sequenced in a study of cytomegalovirus exposure and HLA in healthy donors. Clones were read by immunoSEQ multiplex PCR, and TCRdb kept only the in-frame ones, dropping some. Of 120,000 or so clones listed, roughly nine tenths are singletons. Sequenced: PBMCs. Every receptor here comes from a woman aged 18 to 35 in good health and CMV-seronegative.

This chain joins TRBV28 and TRBJ1-1; D is unresolved. The CDR3 runs to 14 residues. Germline V gene sequence: CDR1 MDHEN, CDR2 SYDVKM. V lost 3 bases and J lost 4, with 12 bases in between. CDR3 in amino acids: CASSLATPATEAFF. Here the CDR3 DNA reads TGTGCCAGCAGTTTGGCCACACCCGCCACTGAAGCTTTCTTT.

This clone was counted a single time. This rearrangement joins TRBV9 to TRBJ1-1; possible D gene TRBD1, 5 bases. The length of the CDR3 is 14 residues. Trimming pared 3 bases from V and 5 bases from J, leaving 14 bases between. The germline V gene has CDR1 SGDLS and CDR2 YYNGEE. In nucleotides, the CDR3 is TGTGCCAGCAGCGAAGACAGCGAGACGACTGAAGCTTTCTTT. It codes for CASSEDSETTEAFF.

The chain carries TRBV29-1 and TRBJ2-1; TRBD2 aligns across 8 bases. V gave up 4 bases and J gave up 7 bases; unmatched junction bases: 6. Germline V lookup: CDR1 SQVTM, CDR2 ANQGSEA. The CDR3 extends over 13 amino acids. CDR3 sequence (DNA): TGCAGCGTTGTCCAGCGGGAGAATAATGAGCAGTTCTTC. This encodes CSVVQRENNEQFF.

The V gene is TRBV15, the J gene TRBJ1-1; D may be TRBD1 (5 bases). The CDR3 is 15 amino acids. V lost 3 bases, J lost 4 bases, and 15 bases lay in between. CDR1 and CDR2 from the germline V gene are LNHNV and YYDKDF (reference sequence). The CDR3 sequence: CATSRDQGESTEAFF. The CDR3 DNA follows: TGTGCCACCAGCAGGGATCAAGGGGAAAGCACTGAAGCTTTCTTT.

In its sample, this clone was seen a few times. The J gene is TRBJ1-1, the V gene TRBV27; TRBD1 might be the D (5 bases). Trimming shortened V by 7 bases and J by 1 base, and 16 bases separated the two germline ends. CDR3 length: 15 amino acids. The V gene's germline CDR1 is MNHEY and CDR2 SMNVEV (reference sequence). The CDR3 sequence is CASISWGRGNTEAFF. Written as DNA, the CDR3 is TGTGCCAGCATTTCATGGGGTAGGGGGAACACTGAAGCTTTCTTT.